This TCR beta chain is drawn from a study of blood T cell repertoires in COVID-19. Study overall: Samples came from the United States, Italy and Spain, spanning acute and convalescent COVID-19. From T cells, B-cell-depleted T cells, or PBMCs came the material, which was cDNA or gDNA.

Original processing notes: Reference gene primers were amplified, and this amplification served to estimate nucleated cell counts. Using immunoSEQ multiplex PCR, the repertoire was profiled, and TCRdb retains in-frame clones only, with some absent. The V and J calls and clone size were taken over from that table, and D and trimming were inferred from the DNA. The sample lists 20,000 to 30,000 clones; about nine tenths were seen once. Deletions cut 5 bases from V and 0 bases from J, with 14 bases between. CDR1 is SEHNR, CDR2 FQNEAQ, per germline (reference sequence). This CDR3 spans 16 amino acids. The rearrangement uses TRBV7-9 and TRBJ1-3; D call uncertain. Material for sequencing was peripheral blood. This receptor was obtained from a man between 45 and 60 years old with active COVID-19. CDR3 nucleotide sequence: TGTGCCAGCAGCCATTTGTCAGGTCCCTCTGGAAACACCATATATTTT. Translating it yields CASSHLSGPSGNTIYF.